This T cell receptor beta chain was sequenced during a study of T cells in tumors after PD-1 blockade. About the study: Daily vismodegib 150 mg continued in a subset of anti-PD-1-treated patients.

From germline, CDR1 is SGHNT and CDR2 YENEEA. V was clipped by 6 bases and J by 9 bases; unmatched bases: 8. The CDR3 loop spans 13 amino acids. Sequencing was performed with immunoSEQ multiplex PCR; in TCRdb, only in-frame clones are kept and a portion is missing. The sample includes 55,000 to 70,000 clones, around 80% of them seen just once. This TCR was recovered from a human donor with basal cell carcinoma. Sequences were derived from PBMCs, sampled before anti-PD-1 treatment. The J gene is TRBJ2-1, the V gene TRBV11-3; the match to TRBD1 covers 7 bases. The CDR3 loop reads CASSTTGIGEQFF. Written as DNA, the CDR3 is TGTGCCAGCAGTACGACAGGGATTGGTGAGCAGTTCTTC.